This TCR beta chain was captured by sequencing in a study of blood T cell repertoires in COVID-19. In the study overall: Nucleic acid was either cDNA or gDNA, and it came from T cells, B-cell-depleted T cells, or PBMCs.

This CDR3 contains 14 residues. Germline values: CDR1 SGHNT, CDR2 YYREEE (reference sequence). V lost 9 bases, J lost 7 bases, and 20 bases lay in between. Only in-frame clones appear in the TCRdb table, and some are missing; sequencing was by immunoSEQ multiplex PCR. The repertoire holds 210,000 or so clones, with 89% as singletons. Input material: peripheral blood. The TCR sequence derives from a woman aged 40 to 50 with acute or convalescent COVID-19. This chain joins TRBV5-4 and TRBJ2-1; D might be TRBD1 (5 bases). The CDR3 coding sequence is TGTGCCACCACGCCCAGCGCAGGGTTGAATGAGCAGTTCTTC. Amino acid sequence: CATTPSAGLNEQFF.